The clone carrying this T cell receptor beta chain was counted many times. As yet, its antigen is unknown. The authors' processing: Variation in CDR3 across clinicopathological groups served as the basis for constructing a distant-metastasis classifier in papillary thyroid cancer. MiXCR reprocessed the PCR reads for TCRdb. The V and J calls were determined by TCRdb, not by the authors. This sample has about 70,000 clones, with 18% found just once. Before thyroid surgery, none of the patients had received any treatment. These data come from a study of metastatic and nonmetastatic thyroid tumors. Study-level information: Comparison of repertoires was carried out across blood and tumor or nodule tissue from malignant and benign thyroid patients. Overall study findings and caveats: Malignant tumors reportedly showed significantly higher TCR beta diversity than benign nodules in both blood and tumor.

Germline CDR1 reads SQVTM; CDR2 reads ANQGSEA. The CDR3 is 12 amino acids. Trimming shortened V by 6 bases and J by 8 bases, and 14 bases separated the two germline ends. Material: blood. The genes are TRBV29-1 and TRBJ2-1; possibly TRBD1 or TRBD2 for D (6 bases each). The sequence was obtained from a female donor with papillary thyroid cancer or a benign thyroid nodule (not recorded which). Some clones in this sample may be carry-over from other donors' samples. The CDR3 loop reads CSVGPGEDEQFF. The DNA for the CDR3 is TGCAGCGTGGGCCCAGGGGAGGATGAGCAGTTCTTC.